These 26 T cell receptor beta chains originate from one sample sequenced in a study of T cell responses to AZD1222 COVID-19 vaccine. Clones were sequenced by immunoSEQ multiplex PCR, and TCRdb holds only the in-frame ones, with some missing. The sample includes more than 150,000 clones, under 95% of them seen just once. The material was peripheral blood, obtained 28 days after the second AZD1222 dose. These receptor sequences come from an adult who received the AZD1222 COVID-19 vaccine.

This chain uses TRBV28 with TRBJ2-5; D uncertain. The CDR3 sequence is 12 residues long. The V gene lost 5 bases and the J gene lost 2 bases, with 6 bases spanning the gap. CDR1 and CDR2 (germline): MDHEN, SYDVKM. The CDR3 loop reads CASSEVQETQYF. As DNA, the CDR3 is TGTGCCAGCAGTGAAGTGCAAGAGACCCAGTACTTC.

The rearrangement links TRBV6-6 to TRBJ2-3; TRBD1 or TRBD2 may be the D gene (5 bases each). The CDR3 length is 19 residues. Germline V CDR1 and CDR2: MNHNY, SVGAGI (reference sequence). V lost 5 bases, J lost 0 bases, and 24 bases lay in between. CDR3 bases: TGTGCCAGCAGTCCACCTAGCCGGCCAGGGCCCACTAGCACAGATACGCAGTATTTT. This sequence encodes CASSPPSRPGPTSTDTQYF.

The chain couples TRBV14 to TRBJ1-1, with D perhaps TRBD1 (5 bases). The CDR3 is 14 residues long. V lost 6 bases and J lost 5, with 16 bases in between. The V gene's germline CDR1 is SGHDN and CDR2 FVKESK. This CDR3 is CASSLGRGRTEAFF. Here the CDR3 DNA reads TGTGCCAGCAGTCTCGGACGGGGGAGGACTGAAGCTTTCTTT. Full variable domain (rest looked up from reference TRBV14 and TRBJ1-1): EAGVTQFPSHSVIEKGQTVTLRCDPISGHDNLYWYRRVMGKEIKFLLHFVKESKQDESGMPNNRFLAERTGGTYSTLKVQPAELEDSGVYFCASSLGRGRTEAFFGQGTRLTVV.

This clone was picked up one time. The genes are TRBV28 and TRBJ2-1, with D perhaps TRBD1 (5 bases). The CDR3 contains 13 residues. Germline values: CDR1 MDHEN, CDR2 SYDVKM. V dropped 6 bases and J dropped 4 bases, with 10 bases sitting between them. The CDR3 loop is CASRADSYNEQFF. For the CDR3, the DNA is TGTGCCAGCAGAGCAGACAGTTACAATGAGCAGTTCTTC.

This clone appeared a single time. The rearrangement joins TRBV5-1 to TRBJ2-5; TRBD2 agrees at 9 bases. The germline CDR1 and CDR2 sequences are SGHRS and YFSETQ. With V trimmed by 0 bases and J by 4 bases, 1 base remained unmatched. There are 14 residues in the CDR3. The CDR3 loop reads CASSLGLAVETQYF. The CDR3 DNA sequence: TGCGCCAGCAGCTTGGGACTAGCGGTAGAGACCCAGTACTTC.

V usage is TRBV11-2 and J usage is TRBJ2-7; D remains unclear. Germline V gives CDR1 SGHAT, CDR2 FQNNGV. V was clipped by 1 base and J by 3 bases, with 10 bases between them. The CDR3 totals 14 residues. Written as DNA, the CDR3 is TGTGCCAGCAGCTTAGGTGAAGTTTTCTACGAGCAGTACTTC. As protein: CASSLGEVFYEQYF.

J is TRBJ1-5 and V is TRBV11-1; D is perhaps TRBD1 (5 bases). CDR1 SGHAT and CDR2 FQDESV come from the germline V gene (reference sequence). Deletions cut 5 bases from V and 5 bases from J, with 10 bases between. This CDR3 region has 13 residues. This chain's CDR3 is CASSRMTDQPQHF. CDR3 DNA: TGTGCCAGCAGCCGCATGACAGATCAGCCCCAGCATTTT.

The rearrangement uses TRBV18 and TRBJ1-4; no reliable D call. Germline lookup yields CDR1 KGHSH and CDR2 LQKENI. This CDR3 is built from 13 residues. Trimming removed 3 bases at V and 3 bases at J, with 5 bases between. Written as DNA, the CDR3 is TGTGCCAGCTCACCTGGTGCTAATGAAAAACTGTTTTTT. Encoded protein: CASSPGANEKLFF.

Here the CDR3 DNA reads TGTGCCAGCAGCGAGACAGTCAATGAGCAGTTCTTC. Its protein is CASSETVNEQFF. The chain is built from TRBV2 and TRBJ2-1; possible D gene TRBD1, 5 bases. The CDR3 runs 12 residues. Per the germline V gene, CDR1 is SNHLY and CDR2 is FYNNEI. V lost 6 bases, J lost 6 bases, and 9 bases lay in between.

V gene TRBV6-5 combines with J gene TRBJ2-5, with D maybe TRBD1 (5 bases). The CDR3 covers 15 residues. Looked up from germline, CDR1 is MNHEY and CDR2 is SVGAGI. V lost 0 bases and J lost 5, with 13 bases in between. CDR3 region: CASSYSSRGRETQYF. CDR3 bases: TGTGCCAGCAGTTACTCGTCAAGGGGCAGGGAGACCCAGTACTTC.

The chain has TRBV5-6 and TRBJ1-2, with no clear D. Trimming pared 0 bases from V and 5 bases from J, leaving 14 bases between. Per the germline V gene, CDR1 is SGHDT and CDR2 is YYEEEE. This CDR3 spans 15 amino acids. CDR3 amino acids: CASSLAGVRNYGYTF. The CDR3 DNA sequence: TGTGCCAGCAGCTTGGCCGGGGTACGAAATTATGGCTACACCTTC.

This clone showed up just a few times. The V and J genes are TRBV6-5 and TRBJ1-5; tentatively, D is TRBD1 (6 bases). Trimming took off 4 bases at V and 4 bases at J, with 14 bases between the two ends. This CDR3 has 15 amino acids. Germline V CDR1 and CDR2: MNHEY, SVGAGI. The CDR3 spells CASSFRQGRNQPQHF. DNA for the CDR3: TGTGCCAGCAGTTTTCGGCAGGGGAGAAATCAGCCCCAGCATTTT.

CDR3 amino acids: CASSITGVNTEAFF. The CDR3, as DNA: TGTGCCAGTAGTATAACAGGGGTCAACACTGAAGCTTTCTTT. V is TRBV19 and J is TRBJ1-1; 7 positions agree with TRBD1. The CDR3 is 14 amino acids. Trimming at V came to 2 bases and at J to 2 bases, leaving 2 bases not matched to a gene. From germline, CDR1 is LNHDA and CDR2 SQIVND (reference sequence).

The chain links TRBV19 to TRBJ1-5; 8 nucleotides match TRBD1. CDR3 size: 16 residues. The germline gives CDR1 LNHDA, CDR2 SQIVND (reference sequence). Unmatched junction bases numbered 10, after V lost 3 bases and J lost 6 bases. The CDR3 nucleotides read TGTGCCAGTAGTATCAACCAGGGGGCCGGCGGTCAGCCCCAGCATTTT. Protein sequence: CASSINQGAGGQPQHF.

This chain connects TRBV19 to TRBJ2-7, with D possibly being TRBD1 or TRBD2 (5 bases each). Deletions cut 5 bases from V and 7 bases from J, with 15 bases between. The CDR3 spans 13 residues. Per the germline V gene, CDR1 is LNHDA and CDR2 is SQIVND (reference sequence). CDR3 DNA: TGTGCCAGTAGTGGGACCAGGTCTGGAGAGCAGTACTTC. Translated: CASSGTRSGEQYF.

The CDR3 is CASSELETSGFNTGELFF. The CDR3 bases are TGTGCCAGCAGTGAGTTGGAGACTAGCGGTTTCAACACCGGGGAGCTGTTTTTT. The genes are TRBV2 and TRBJ2-2; 9 nucleotides match TRBD2. Germline CDR1 is SNHLY and CDR2 is FYNNEI. The CDR3 loop spans 18 amino acids. V was clipped by 3 bases and J by 2 bases; unmatched bases: 10. The entire variable domain, with the rest obtained from reference TRBV2 and TRBJ2-2, is as follows: EPEVTQTPSHQVTQMGQEVILRCVPISNHLYFYWYRQILGQKVEFLVSFYNNEISEKSEIFDDQFSVERPDGSNFTLKIRSTKLEDSAMYFCASSELETSGFNTGELFFGEGSRLTVL.

CDR3 amino acids: CASSYSTEGGYTGELFF. CDR3 nucleotides: TGTGCCAGCAGTTACTCGACCGAGGGAGGGTACACCGGGGAGCTGTTTTTT. This rearrangement joins TRBV6-2 or TRBV6-3 to TRBJ2-2; 7 nucleotides match TRBD2. CDR3 length: 17 amino acids. V gave up 0 bases and J gave up 3 bases; unmatched junction bases: 7. The V gene's germline CDR1 is MNHEY and CDR2 SVGEGT.

The V and J genes are TRBV12-5 and TRBJ2-7; TRBD1 is a possible D gene (6 bases). In germline, CDR1 is LGHNT, CDR2 FRNRAP. Trimming cost V 0 bases and J 0 bases, with 12 bases left between them. The CDR3 sequence is 16 residues long. CDR3 residues: CASGLVRTEHSYEQYF. Here the CDR3 DNA reads TGTGCTAGTGGTTTGGTCCGGACAGAACACTCCTACGAGCAGTACTTC.

This chain joins TRBV6-5 and TRBJ1-1; perhaps TRBD1 as D (5 bases). Germline V CDR1 and CDR2: MNHEY, SVGAGI. The CDR3 is 14 residues long. V lost 2 bases, J lost 2 bases, and 9 bases lay in between. The chain's CDR3 is CASSYGRGNTEAFF. In nucleotides, the CDR3 is TGTGCCAGCAGTTACGGCCGGGGCAACACTGAAGCTTTCTTT.

The chain employs TRBV2 and TRBJ1-6; possibly TRBD1 for D (6 bases). Between the trimmed V and J ends, which lost 11 bases and 4 bases, there was a span of 12 bases. The CDR3 has 13 amino acids. The V gene's germline CDR1 is SNHLY and CDR2 FYNNEI. The chain's CDR3 is CAGTGQYNSPLHF. CDR3 in DNA: TGTGCCGGCACTGGACAGTATAATTCACCCCTCCACTTT.

The V and J genes are TRBV6-4 and TRBJ2-1, with D perhaps TRBD2 (6 bases). Per the germline V gene, CDR1 is MRHNA and CDR2 is SNTAGT. This CDR3 comprises 15 residues. Trimming stripped 0 bases from V and 4 bases from J, with 10 bases between. The CDR3 is CASSDSSSAYNEQFF. The CDR3 DNA reads as TGTGCCAGCAGTGACTCGTCTAGCGCGTACAATGAGCAGTTCTTC.

The V call is TRBV6-1, the J call TRBJ1-6; perhaps TRBD1 as D (5 bases). V was shortened by 3 bases and J by 13 bases, with 13 bases between the two germline ends. The CDR3 spans 13 residues. Germline V CDR1 and CDR2: MNHNS, SASEGT. The CDR3 DNA follows: TGTGCCAGCAGTGACATCCAGTGGGGCCCCCTCCACTTT. Its protein is CASSDIQWGPLHF.

The V gene is TRBV5-6, the J gene TRBJ1-6, with TRBD1 matching over 7 bases. CDR1 is SGHDT, CDR2 YYEEEE, per germline. The V and J ends lost 0 bases and 6 bases, in that order; junction bases with no gene match: 6. This CDR3 has 16 residues. The CDR3 protein is CASSLGPTGSNSPLHF. The CDR3 bases are TGTGCCAGCAGCTTGGGGCCGACAGGGTCTAATTCACCCCTCCACTTT.

The chain combines TRBV19 with TRBJ1-5; D gene uncertain. Germline V gene data show CDR1 as LNHDA and CDR2 as SQIVND (reference sequence). The CDR3 sequence is 13 residues long. Trimming removed 5 bases at V and 3 bases at J, with 8 bases between. CDR3 residues: CASSPPLNQPQHF. The CDR3 nucleotides read TGTGCCAGTAGTCCACCTCTCAATCAGCCCCAGCATTTT.

V and J are TRBV5-6 and TRBJ1-1; 7 bases match TRBD1. J gave up 0 bases and V 0 bases, and 5 bases lay outside the gene matches. Germline V lookup: CDR1 SGHDT, CDR2 YYEEEE. The CDR3 spans 16 residues. The CDR3 region is CASSLGTGFLNTEAFF. Here the CDR3 DNA reads TGTGCCAGCAGCTTGGGGACAGGCTTTTTGAACACTGAAGCTTTCTTT.

This sequence joins TRBV5-4 and TRBJ2-2, with 8 bases that match TRBD1. V lost 4 bases and J lost 4; bases outside the gene matches: 12. Germline CDR1 reads SGHNT; CDR2 reads YYREEE (reference sequence). This CDR3 contains 17 residues. The CDR3 reads CASSTPGTGTFTGELFF. As DNA, the CDR3 is TGTGCCAGCAGCACCCCCGGGACAGGAACGTTCACCGGGGAGCTGTTTTTT.